One sample yielded the 7 T cell receptor beta chains listed below, sequenced in a study of T-cell reconstitution after alpha-beta-depleted transplantation in children. Unique molecular identifiers were incorporated into the prepared TCRbeta library. TCRdb fed the PCR reads into MiXCR, producing one record per CDR3 protein. The data contain around 370,000 distinct CDR3 sequences, about 16% of them singletons. This material consisted of PBMCs, mostly from graft donor cells, taken 360 days after TCRalphabeta/CD19-depleted stem cell transplant. These receptors originate from a male patient between 2 and 15 years old who had a stem cell transplant for acute lymphoblastic leukemia, so the T cells may come from the graft donor.

The gene calls are TRBV7-9 and TRBJ2-7; the match to TRBD2 covers 7 bases. CDR1 and CDR2 from the germline V gene are SEHNR and FQNEAQ (reference sequence). V gave up 7 bases and J gave up 2 bases; unmatched junction bases: 5. The CDR3 is 13 amino acids. The CDR3 sequence: CASKAGEAYEQYF. The CDR3 region has the DNA TGTGCCAGCAAGGCGGGAGAGGCCTACGAGCAGTACTTC. Supplemented by reference TRBV7-9 and TRBJ2-7, the full variable domain reads DTGVSQNPRHKITKRGQNVTFRCDPISEHNRLYWYRQTLGQGPEFLTYFQNEAQLEKSRLLSDRFSAERPKGSFSTLEIQRTEQGDSAMYLCASKAGEAYEQYFGPGTRLTVT.

J is TRBJ2-1 and V is TRBV7-8, with a weak D call TRBD2 (6 bases). The germline V and J ends were trimmed by 2 bases and 4 bases, with 15 bases remaining between them. Germline CDR1 is SGHVS and CDR2 is FQNEAQ. This CDR3 has 16 residues. For the CDR3, the DNA is TGTGCCAGCAGCTTATTAAGACTAGGAGCTTACAATGAGCAGTTCTTC. This codes for CASSLLRLGAYNEQFF.

This clonotype was counted at least ten times. J is TRBJ2-5 and V is TRBV28, with D possibly matching TRBD2 (5 bases). Per germline, CDR1 MDHEN and CDR2 SYDVKM. The ends were cut back, 2 bases at V and 0 bases at J, with 10 bases in the middle. The CDR3 runs to 15 residues. In nucleotides, the CDR3 is TGTGCCAGCAGTTTACCAGCGGCGTACCAAGAGACCCAGTACTTC. Amino acid sequence: CASSLPAAYQETQYF.

The J gene is TRBJ2-2, the V gene TRBV15; D is ambiguous. The CDR3 is made up of 14 amino acids. CDR1 and CDR2 (germline): LNHNV, YYDKDF (reference sequence). The V and J ends lost 1 base and 2 bases respectively, with 5 bases between them. The CDR3: CATSRGHNTGELFF. DNA of the CDR3: TGTGCCACCAGCAGAGGGCACAACACCGGGGAGCTGTTTTTT.

The J gene is TRBJ2-1, the V gene TRBV10-3; no clear D gene. Germline CDR1 ENHRY, CDR2 SYGVKD. Trimming removed 3 bases from V and 8 bases from J, with 8 bases in between. The CDR3 length is 12 residues. The CDR3 nucleotides read TGTGCCATCAGTGAAATTCCTTATGAGCAGTTCTTC. Translated, it gives CAISEIPYEQFF.

This clonotype showed up just a few times. The CDR3, as DNA: TGTGCCAGCGACTCGAGGATTAACACAGATACGCAGTATTTT. Residues: CASDSRINTDTQYF. The V and J genes are TRBV28 and TRBJ2-3; D is ambiguous. The CDR3 loop spans 14 amino acids. Trimming stripped 8 bases from V and 2 bases from J, with 14 bases between. Germline V gene data show CDR1 as MDHEN and CDR2 as SYDVKM.

The chain links TRBV20-1 to TRBJ2-1; the D gene is possibly TRBD1 (5 bases). Germline V lookup: CDR1 DFQATT, CDR2 SNEGSKA (reference sequence). The CDR3 contains 13 residues. V was cut by 0 bases and J by 4 bases, with 7 bases left in between. The CDR3 here is CSARDRVYNEQFF. The CDR3 region has the DNA TGCAGTGCTAGAGACAGGGTTTACAATGAGCAGTTCTTC.